The entry that follows covers one T cell receptor beta chain sequence. It has no known antigen specificity. Base-call qualities are not available, and no considerably larger clone is one nucleotide away. The library was produced with the immunoSEQ multiplex PCR assay. The source is immuneACCESS, and TCRdb retained only in-frame sequences with V and J called. Part of the clones is not carried over; for the studies checked, unresolved V genes explain less than half of this, and the remainder is unexplained. Here the sample has about 58,000 clones; roughly 94% occur a single time. Together, the top ten hold 3% to 4% of the sample. The sample comes from a study of control samples from healthy donors and cancer patients (dated by TCRdb to 2020 to 2022). Based on the germline V gene (reference sequence), the CDR1 and CDR2 sequences are SSHAT and FNYEAQ. The CDR3 holds 13 amino acids from the cysteine to the phenylalanine. Only CDR3 DNA is held: 39 bases, read in frame from base 1. Cut back by 1 base and 4 bases, the V and J ends lie 5 bases apart.

Sequenced sample: blood. This TCR was recovered from a man aged 30-40 years in good health. The rearrangement joined TRBV7-7 to TRBJ2-1; the D gene is not confidently resolved. The DNA is TGTGCCAGCAGCTTAGTATCATACAATGAGCAGTTCTTC. Protein translation: CASSLVSYNEQFF.